This T cell receptor (beta chain) derives from a study of blood T cell repertoires in COVID-19. Study context: From the United States, Italy and Spain came samples of acute and convalescent COVID-19.

The V gene's germline CDR1 is LNHDA and CDR2 SQIVND (reference sequence). Trimming stripped 5 bases from V and 5 bases from J, with 21 bases between. The CDR3 has 16 amino acids. Participants came from about two dozen US areas, aged about 18 to 95 years. Original processing notes: By means of reference gene primer amplification, nucleated cell counts were estimated. Produced via immunoSEQ multiplex PCR; TCRdb's table is partial and in-frame only. D and trimming were read from the DNA, whereas the V and J calls and clone size are those reported in that table. The sample yields 200,000 or so clones, about 87% seen once.

The sequence was collected from a woman aged 40 to 50 with acute COVID-19. The gene calls are TRBV19 and TRBJ1-2; TRBD1 might be the D (6 bases). Sequencing used PBMCs or T cells enriched from blood (not recorded which). CDR3 DNA: TGTGCCAGTAGTCGGGCCGGGACACAAGGCTTTTATGGCTACACCTTC. It yields the protein CASSRAGTQGFYGYTF.